This T cell receptor (beta chain) was recorded in a study of breast tumors, draining lymph nodes, adjacent tissues. Overall study results and limits: Tumor T cell lymph node origin was a supported hypothesis, not proven. Luminal-like breast cancer showed significantly higher tumor–nontumor repertoire similarity than basal-like.

TCRdb processed the multiplex PCR reads anew with MiXCR; each CDR3 protein has one entry. The table has some 120,000 distinct CDR3 sequences, around 20% seen once. Germline lookup yields CDR1 WSHSY and CDR2 SAAADI. This CDR3 contains 14 residues. Trimming took off 3 bases at V and 1 base at J, with 8 bases between the two ends. The lymph nodes were axillary draining lymph nodes from breast cancer patients. Regarding this clonotype: Antigen specificity is unknown. No conserved phenylalanine or tryptophan ends this CDR3, so it is likely a read error.

The sequence was obtained from a female donor with breast cancer. Some clones in this sample may be carry-over from other donors' samples. J is TRBJ2-3 and V is TRBV10-2; no clear D. The sequenced material came from axillary lymph node tissue. The CDR3 sequence: CASSERTRTDTQYL. Written as DNA, the CDR3 is TGCGCCAGCAGTGAACGGACCCGCACAGATACGCAGTATCTT.